The T cell receptor (beta chain) described here comes from a study of blood T cell repertoires in COVID-19. Study-level background: The analysed material was cDNA or gDNA that came from T cells, B-cell-depleted T cells, or PBMCs.

Profiled with immunoSEQ multiplex PCR; TCRdb holds only in-frame clones, not every one. The data contain about 170,000 clones, around 82% of them singletons. The CDR3 sequence is 15 residues long. With 5 bases clipped from V and 7 bases from J, the junction kept 12 bases outside the gene matches. From germline, CDR1 is SEHNR and CDR2 FQNEAQ (reference sequence). The chain is built from TRBV7-9 and TRBJ1-2; 8 bases fit TRBD1. Sequenced material: peripheral blood. This receptor was obtained from a woman aged 70 to 79 who had recovered from COVID-19. The CDR3: CASSPSGQAEAGYTF. Here the CDR3 DNA reads TGTGCCAGCAGCCCATCGGGACAGGCGGAGGCTGGCTACACCTTC.